This T cell receptor (beta chain) is drawn from a study of CD8 T cells in Susac syndrome. Random hexamers were used to reverse transcribe roughly 0.45 to 1 ug of RNA. A single record per CDR3 protein comes from TCRdb applying MiXCR to the immunoSEQ multiplex PCR reads. The sample holds 90,000 or so distinct CDR3 sequences, just under 95% seen once. The sequenced sample was CD8+ T cells from PBMCs. The sequence was collected from a human donor in good health.

The CDR3 coding sequence is TGTGCCAGTAGTATAGATCTGGAGGCGACAGATACGCAGTATTTT. This sequence encodes CASSIDLEATDTQYF. The rearrangement joins TRBV19 to TRBJ2-3; the D gene is possibly TRBD2 (5 bases). The germline V gene has CDR1 LNHDA and CDR2 SQIVND (reference sequence). Trimming stripped 0 bases from V and 3 bases from J, with 10 bases between. The CDR3 contains 15 residues.